The source of this T cell receptor beta chain is a study of technical replicates of blood from several donors (dated by TCRdb to about 2017). Regarding this clone: Its antigen has not been determined. No clone much larger than this one lies a single base away; base qualities are absent.

The CDR3 holds 13 amino acids from the cysteine to the phenylalanine. The CDR3 DNA has 39 bases and is translated from base 1. Looking up the germline V gene (reference sequence) yields CDR1 MNHEY and CDR2 SMNVEV. V trim: 7 bases; J trim: 5 bases; unmatched bases: 3. Library preparation used the immunoSEQ multiplex PCR assay. Entries here come from immuneACCESS through TCRdb and include only in-frame sequences with V and J called. Some clones fail to appear in such tables; in the studies checked, an unresolved V gene covers under half of the shortfall, and the cause of the remainder is unknown. The sample table records about 12,000 clones; roughly 95% of these occur just once. 6.3% of the sample is in the top ten clones.

This sequence originates from a human donor in good health. Sequencing was done on a sample of PBMCs. This chain joins TRBV27 to TRBJ2-5; TRBD2 lines up with 11 middle nucleotides. This receptor has the CDR3 CASKLAGVETQYF. The DNA sequence reads TGTGCCAGCAAACTAGCGGGAGTGGAGACCCAGTACTTC.